This TCR beta chain was profiled in a study of T cell responses to AZD1222 COVID-19 vaccine. Turning to the study itself: Combined were second doses at about 4 or about 12 weeks.

V was pared by 3 bases and J by 0 bases, with 4 bases of the junction left unmatched. The CDR3 extends over 14 amino acids. Germline CDR1 and CDR2: GTSNPN and SVGIG (reference sequence). The method was immunoSEQ multiplex PCR; TCRdb's version includes in-frame clones alone and lacks a portion of them. The sample carries 95,000 to 110,000 clones, 89% recorded once. Whole-study findings and limits: Dominant at 160-218 and 743-854, vaccine-associated CD4 TCRs also spanned spike. A reported finding is that nearly half of spike-specific TCRs target unmutated variant regions. Clonal diversity may have been underestimated, and the donors were mostly white British, with more females than males.

Worth noting for this clone: Its specificity is not known.

This TCR derives from an adult in good health. Here the sequenced sample was peripheral blood, taken on day 0 of AZD1222 vaccination. The chain employs TRBV30 and TRBJ1-2; 7 bases map to TRBD1. The CDR3 reads CAWSRGGSNYGYTF. CDR3 DNA sequence: TGTGCCTGGAGCAGGGGGGGATCTAACTATGGCTACACCTTC.